Listed below are T cell receptor beta chains from one sample, sequenced in a study of identical twins. MiXCR was run by TCRdb on the 5' RACE reads, yielding one entry per CDR3 protein. The sample lists about 470,000 distinct CDR3 sequences; 24% were seen once. These data also formed part of another study, on T cells expressing NK-cell markers.

The material sequenced was CD4+ T cells sorted from blood. Receptors originate from a woman under 30 in good health. CDR3s include the opening cysteine and the closing phenylalanine or tryptophan. Fields, in order: V gene, D gene, J gene, clone size, CDR3 protein, CDR3 DNA. D genes are given only for firm matches. Clone size appears in some rows only: once, few, many, or a class for an expanded clone.

>TRBV6-5|-|TRBJ1-4|-
CASSLGTAEKLFF
TGTGCCAGCAGTTTAGGGACCGCTGAAAAACTGTTTTTT
>TRBV18|-|TRBJ2-7|few
CASSPIYPPYEQYF
TGTGCCAGCTCACCCATATACCCTCCCTACGAGCAGTACTTC
>TRBV6-4|-|TRBJ2-7|-
CASRVPAWSTYEQYF
TGTGCCAGCAGGGTACCCGCCTGGTCTACCTACGAGCAGTACTTC
>TRBV5-6|TRBD2|TRBJ2-1|-
CASRQRTSGRVNEQFF
TGTGCCAGCAGACAACGGACTAGCGGGAGGGTAAATGAGCAGTTCTTC
>TRBV20-1|-|TRBJ1-2|-
CSASMGMHGYTF
TGCAGTGCTAGTATGGGGATGCATGGCTACACCTTC
>TRBV6-5|-|TRBJ2-1|few
CASSYSGVGGDEQFF
TGTGCCAGCAGTTACTCTGGCGTAGGAGGGGATGAGCAGTTCTTC
>TRBV5-1|TRBD2|TRBJ2-2|few
CASSPGRTGELFF
TGCGCCAGCAGCCCCGGGAGGACCGGGGAGCTGTTTTTT
>TRBV5-1|TRBD1|TRBJ1-2|-
CASSLTGDRGQGGYTF
TGCGCCAGCAGCTTGACTGGGGACAGGGGGCAAGGTGGCTACACCTTC
>TRBV28|TRBD2|TRBJ2-1|-
CASSSRTSGGVYNEQFF
TGTGCCAGCAGTTCACGGACTAGCGGGGGGGTCTACAATGAGCAGTTCTTC
>TRBV20-1|-|TRBJ2-1|-
CSAKPYNEQFF
TGCAGTGCTAAACCTTACAATGAGCAGTTCTTC
>TRBV14|-|TRBJ2-5|-
CASSPLGSGTQETQYF
TGTGCCAGCAGCCCCCTTGGTAGCGGCACCCAAGAGACCCAGTACTTC
>TRBV28|TRBD2|TRBJ2-7|-
CASSRHRTSGNYGQYF
TGTGCCAGCAGCCGACACCGGACTAGCGGGAACTACGGGCAGTACTTC
>TRBV12-3/TRBV12-4|-|TRBJ1-1|-
CASSLWGGTEAFF
TGTGCCAGCAGTTTGTGGGGGGGGACTGAAGCTTTCTTT
>TRBV10-2|-|TRBJ2-5|-
CASSPGGRSPHF
TGCGCCAGCAGCCCCGGGGGTAGATCCCCTCACTTC
>TRBV5-5|-|TRBJ2-3|few
CASSSPNTLWDTQYF
TGTGCCAGCAGCAGTCCCAACACTCTCTGGGATACGCAGTATTTT
>TRBV12-5|-|TRBJ2-1|-
CASGLVRAYNEQFF
TGTGCTAGTGGTTTGGTAAGAGCCTACAATGAGCAGTTCTTC
>TRBV20-1|-|TRBJ2-1|few
CSALAPRSYNEQFF
TGCAGTGCCCTAGCCCCTCGCTCCTACAATGAGCAGTTCTTC
>TRBV11-2|TRBD1|TRBJ2-5|-
CASSPVPGQGRETQYF
TGTGCCAGCAGCCCCGTCCCGGGACAGGGGCGAGAGACCCAGTACTTC
>TRBV18|TRBD1|TRBJ2-7|-
CASSQTGGSEQYF
TGTGCCAGCTCGCAAACAGGGGGCTCCGAGCAGTACTTC
>TRBV29-1|-|TRBJ1-5|-
CSVGPGGQPQHF
TGCAGCGTTGGGCCGGGGGGTCAGCCCCAGCATTTT
>TRBV5-6|-|TRBJ2-2|-
CASSLVDRLNTGELFF
TGTGCCAGCAGCTTGGTCGACAGGTTGAACACCGGGGAGCTGTTTTTT
>TRBV12-3/TRBV12-4|-|TRBJ2-7|few
CASSPTGQGGAYEQYF
TGTGCCAGCAGCCCCACAGGACAGGGAGGGGCCTACGAGCAGTACTTC
>TRBV20-1|-|TRBJ2-3|-
CSASVDTQYF
TGCAGTGCTAGCGTAGATACGCAGTATTTT
>TRBV20-1|-|TRBJ1-4|few
CSAREGVGNEKLFF
TGCAGTGCTAGGGAGGGGGTGGGAAATGAAAAACTGTTTTTT
>TRBV5-6|TRBD1|TRBJ1-2|few
CASSFTQGAFYGYTF
TGTGCCAGCAGCTTTACCCAGGGGGCTTTCTATGGCTACACCTTC
>TRBV5-1|TRBD2|TRBJ2-3|-
CASSLGTSGRTDTQYF
TGCGCCAGCAGCTTGGGGACTAGCGGACGCACAGATACGCAGTATTTT
>TRBV20-1|-|TRBJ2-3|few
CSARVRDKGGTDTQYF
TGCAGTGCGAGGGTCCGGGACAAAGGGGGCACAGATACGCAGTATTTT
>TRBV9|-|TRBJ2-3|-
CASSVGATDTQYF
TGTGCCAGCAGCGTCGGTGCGACAGATACGCAGTATTTT
>TRBV9|TRBD2|TRBJ2-2|few
CASSLGTSGSGELFF
TGTGCCAGCAGCTTAGGGACTAGCGGGAGTGGGGAGCTGTTTTTT
>TRBV10-3|TRBD1|TRBJ2-7|many
CAISGPGQGSEQYF
TGTGCCATCAGTGGCCCCGGACAGGGTAGTGAGCAGTACTTC
>TRBV10-3|-|TRBJ1-1|few
CAISPERTEAFF
TGTGCCATCAGCCCAGAACGCACTGAAGCTTTCTTT
>TRBV27|-|TRBJ2-1|-
CASSLLTLSSYNEQFF
TGTGCCAGCAGTTTGTTGACTCTGAGCTCCTACAATGAGCAGTTCTTC
>TRBV20-1|-|TRBJ2-2|few
CSVPGDGELFF
TGCAGCGTCCCGGGGGACGGGGAGCTGTTTTTT
>TRBV18|-|TRBJ1-2|-
CASSPQTLDGYTF
TGTGCCAGCTCACCACAAACACTCGATGGCTACACCTTC
>TRBV10-2|TRBD2|TRBJ2-1|few
CAIRTSGGSEQFF
TGCGCCATACGGACTAGCGGGGGAAGTGAGCAGTTCTTC
>TRBV3-1|TRBD1|TRBJ1-1|many
CASSLGQGKWDEAFF
TGTGCCAGCAGCCTTGGACAGGGGAAATGGGATGAAGCTTTCTTT
>TRBV6-2/TRBV6-3|-|TRBJ1-1|-
CASSYRDNTEAFF
TGTGCCAGCAGTTACCGGGACAACACTGAAGCTTTCTTT
>TRBV20-1|-|TRBJ2-3|few
CSAPQRPGTDTQYF
TGCAGTGCCCCTCAGCGGCCCGGCACAGATACGCAGTATTTT
>TRBV7-9|TRBD2|TRBJ2-7|-
CASSSMQRGQYEQYF
TGTGCCAGCAGCTCCATGCAGCGGGGGCAATACGAGCAGTACTTC
>TRBV5-1|TRBD2|TRBJ2-1|few
CASSLGTSGRGKQFF
TGCGCCAGCAGCTTGGGGACTAGCGGGAGGGGGAAGCAGTTCTTC
>TRBV7-9|-|TRBJ2-7|-
CASTQTGAFSYEQYF
TGTGCCAGCACCCAGACAGGTGCCTTCTCCTACGAGCAGTACTTC
>TRBV6-5|TRBD1|TRBJ1-2|few
CASSSQQGLGYGYTF
TGTGCCAGCAGTTCCCAACAGGGGTTGGGCTATGGCTACACCTTC
>TRBV6-1|TRBD1|TRBJ1-3|few
CASSRTGGSGNTIYF
TGTGCCAGCAGCAGGACAGGCGGCTCTGGAAACACCATATATTTT
>TRBV5-1|-|TRBJ1-1|few
CASSFVGGNTEAFF
TGCGCCAGCAGCTTCGTTGGGGGGAACACTGAAGCTTTCTTT
>TRBV20-1|-|TRBJ2-3|few
CSARSGADTQYF
TGCAGTGCTAGATCAGGGGCAGATACGCAGTATTTT
>TRBV7-2|TRBD1|TRBJ2-7|-
CASSLGGQGAGYEQYF
TGTGCCAGCAGCTTAGGGGGACAGGGGGCAGGCTACGAGCAGTACTTC
>TRBV5-6|-|TRBJ2-7|few
CASSWNGPSDPKQYF
TGTGCCAGCAGCTGGAACGGGCCTAGTGATCCGAAGCAGTACTTC
>TRBV18|-|TRBJ1-6|-
CASSRREFNSPLHF
TGTGCCAGCTCACGCCGGGAGTTTAATTCACCCCTCCACTTT
>TRBV7-9|-|TRBJ2-2|-
CASSLRASPGTGELFF
TGTGCCAGCAGCTTAAGGGCTAGCCCGGGCACCGGGGAGCTGTTTTTT
>TRBV6-6|-|TRBJ2-7|few
CASKGGSLEQYF
TGTGCCAGCAAGGGGGGTTCCCTCGAGCAGTACTTC
>TRBV27|TRBD1|TRBJ2-1|-
CASSPSLGQMHNEQFF
TGTGCCAGCAGTCCCAGCCTGGGACAGATGCACAATGAGCAGTTCTTC
>TRBV6-1|-|TRBJ2-3|few
CASEVATNTQYF
TGTGCTAGCGAGGTAGCGACGAATACGCAGTATTTT
>TRBV19|-|TRBJ1-2|few
CASSTDGPYGYTF
TGTGCCAGTAGCACCGACGGACCCTATGGCTACACCTTC
>TRBV9|-|TRBJ2-7|-
CASSVVPSSGLYEQYF
TGTGCCAGCAGCGTAGTACCTTCCAGCGGGTTGTACGAGCAGTACTTC
>TRBV5-1|-|TRBJ2-7|once
CASSFRTDSYEQYF
TGCGCCAGCAGCTTCAGGACGGATTCCTACGAGCAGTACTTC
>TRBV20-1|-|TRBJ1-5|few
CSARAPNTPQHF
TGCAGTGCTAGAGCCCCTAATACGCCCCAGCATTTT
>TRBV7-9|-|TRBJ2-7|once
CASSLVSLSYEQYF
TGTGCCAGCAGCTTAGTAAGTCTTTCCTACGAGCAGTACTTC
>TRBV20-1|-|TRBJ2-1|many
CSARDYNEQFF
TGCAGTGCTAGAGATTACAATGAGCAGTTCTTC
>TRBV4-3|-|TRBJ2-2|-
CASSQNPTTGELFF
TGCGCCAGCAGCCAAAATCCTACCACCGGGGAGCTGTTTTTT